The next 4 T cell receptor beta chains were all read from a single sample in a study of beta chain features in type 1 diabetes. Isolated RNA was reverse transcribed in full, so expressed TCRB transcripts were sequenced. Libraries were prepared by immunoSEQ multiplex PCR; TCRdb keeps only in-frame clonotypes and omits some of them. The data contain 300,000 to 350,000 clones, 14% of them seen just once; the ten biggest clones take up 6.7%. The material sequenced was central memory CD4+ T cells from blood. The receptors were sampled from a young man in good health.

The table lists this clone with a few counts. V usage is TRBV10-3 and J usage is TRBJ1-1, with D uncertain. This CDR3 has 14 amino acids. The V end lost 0 bases, the J end lost 7 bases, and 12 bases lay between the germline ends. CDR1 and CDR2 (germline): ENHRY, SYGVKD. CDR3 coding DNA: TGTGCCATCAGTGAGTCGGTAGGGCCAGTTGAAGCTTTCTTT. Its protein is CAISESVGPVEAFF.

The genes are TRBV5-1 and TRBJ1-1, with D possibly being TRBD1 (6 bases). The germline V gene has CDR1 SGHRS and CDR2 YFSETQ. The CDR3 consists of 15 residues. V was cut by 3 bases and J by 1 base, with 13 bases left in between. The chain's CDR3 is CASSSRGRTNTEAFF. As DNA, the CDR3 is TGCGCCAGCAGCTCCCGGGGGCGAACGAACACTGAAGCTTTCTTT.

The chain is built from TRBV19 and TRBJ2-1, with 8 bases that match TRBD2. This CDR3 is 17 amino acids long. Germline CDR1 is LNHDA and CDR2 is SQIVND (reference sequence). V shed 4 bases and J 0 bases; nucleotides not matched to a gene: 8. CDR3 DNA sequence: TGTGCCAGTAGTACGGGACTAGTCTTTAGCTCCTACAATGAGCAGTTCTTC. This codes for CASSTGLVFSSYNEQFF. The variable domain in full, completed from reference TRBV19 and TRBJ2-1, reads DGGITQSPKYLFRKEGQNVTLSCEQNLNHDAMYWYRQDPGQGLRLIYYSQIVNDFQKGDIAEGYSVSREKKESFPLTVTSAQKNPTAFYLCASSTGLVFSSYNEQFFGPGTRLTVL.

The table lists this clone with a few counts. The J gene is TRBJ2-3, the V gene TRBV5-1; possible D gene TRBD2, 6 bases. The germline V gene encodes CDR1 SGHRS and CDR2 YFSETQ. Trimming left V 6 bases short and J 6 bases short, with 17 bases between. The CDR3 runs to 14 residues. DNA of the CDR3: TGCGCCAGCACCCTAGGAGGGGTGGGCGATACGCAGTATTTT. It yields the protein CASTLGGVGDTQYF.